This T cell receptor beta chain originates from a study of blood T cell repertoires in COVID-19. Study-level information: T cells, B-cell-depleted T cells, or PBMCs supplied cDNA or gDNA.

Germline lookup yields CDR1 LGHDT and CDR2 YNNKEL (reference sequence). This CDR3 has 16 residues. The germline V and J ends were trimmed by 2 bases and 2 bases, with 15 bases remaining between them. In the source study's methods: Cell counts per sample came from amplifying reference gene primers. The protocol was immunoSEQ multiplex PCR, while the TCRdb copy is restricted to in-frame clones and leaves out a portion. Clone size and the V and J calls come from that table; the DNA yielded D and trimming. Among about 42,000 clones listed, over 75% were seen once. The clonotype was recovered from a man younger than 40 with active or convalescent COVID-19. The sequencing sample was made of peripheral blood. The rearrangement uses TRBV3-1 (or the pseudogene TRBV3-2) and TRBJ1-1, with D perhaps matching TRBD1 (6 bases). CDR3: CASSQRPPGANTEAFF. CDR3 nucleotides: TGTGCCAGCAGCCAACGTCCCCCAGGGGCCAACACTGAAGCTTTCTTT.